This T cell receptor beta chain came from a study of control samples from healthy donors and cancer patients. Clones were read by immunoSEQ multiplex PCR, and TCRdb kept only the in-frame ones, dropping some. The repertoire holds about 86,000 clones, with 70% to 90% as singletons. Sample: PBMCs. The sequence was obtained from a woman aged 45-59 years with colorectal cancer.

CDR3 coding DNA: TGCGCCAGCAGCTTAGCGGGGGGGAGTCCCTACAATGAGCAGTTCTTC. Amino acids: CASSLAGGSPYNEQFF. The chain couples TRBV5-1 to TRBJ2-1, with TRBD2 identical over 10 bases. The CDR3 runs to 16 residues. The V gene end was trimmed by 2 bases and the J gene end by 2 bases; junction bases not matched to a gene: 4. In germline, CDR1 is SGHRS, CDR2 YFSETQ.